These T cell receptor beta chains were read from a single sample in a study of shared clonotypes between healthy human individuals. Using immunoSEQ multiplex PCR, the repertoire was profiled, and TCRdb retains in-frame clones only, with some absent. This table holds hundreds of thousands of clones, roughly 96% found once. Sequencing used naive CD8+ T cells sorted from blood. Receptors were obtained from a man aged 30 to 45 in good health. The CDR3 runs from the conserved cysteine through the conserved F or W. D genes are given only for firm matches. Clone size, where shown, is once, few, many, or a class for clones that have expanded.

cdr3_aa: CASSLVQGYEQYF
cdr3_nt: TGCGCCAGCAGCTTAGTGCAGGGGTACGAGCAGTACTTC
clone_size: .
j_call: TRBJ2-7
d_call: .
v_call: TRBV5-1

cdr3_aa: CASMSLANTGELFF
cdr3_nt: TGTGCCAGCATGAGCCTTGCGAACACCGGGGAGCTGTTTTTT
clone_size: .
j_call: TRBJ2-2
d_call: .
v_call: TRBV27

cdr3_aa: CSASGGDEQYF
cdr3_nt: TGCAGTGCTAGTGGAGGGGACGAGCAGTACTTC
clone_size: .
j_call: TRBJ2-7
d_call: .
v_call: TRBV20-1

cdr3_aa: CARSKGYDYGYTF
cdr3_nt: TGTGCCAGGAGCAAGGGGTATGACTATGGCTACACCTTC
clone_size: .
j_call: TRBJ1-2
d_call: .
v_call: TRBV2

cdr3_aa: CATSRGLAGDEQFF
cdr3_nt: TGTGCCACCAGCAGGGGACTAGCGGGCGATGAGCAGTTCTTC
clone_size: .
j_call: TRBJ2-1
d_call: TRBD2
v_call: TRBV15

cdr3_aa: CASGPRGREETQYF
cdr3_nt: TGTGCCAGCGGCCCCCGCGGTCGGGAAGAGACCCAGTACTTC
clone_size: .
j_call: TRBJ2-5
d_call: .
v_call: TRBV6-1

cdr3_aa: CASSYHDDEQFF
cdr3_nt: TGTGCCAGCAGTTACCACGATGATGAGCAGTTCTTC
clone_size: .
j_call: TRBJ2-1
d_call: .
v_call: TRBV6-6

cdr3_aa: CASKRTLGEETQYF
cdr3_nt: TGTGCCAGCAAGCGCACCCTGGGGGAAGAGACCCAGTACTTC
clone_size: .
j_call: TRBJ2-5
d_call: .
v_call: TRBV27

cdr3_aa: CASSSSRGRYEQYF
cdr3_nt: TGTGCCAGCAGCTCATCCAGGGGGCGCTACGAGCAGTACTTC
clone_size: .
j_call: TRBJ2-7
d_call: TRBD1
v_call: TRBV7-9

cdr3_aa: CASSLIDSRYEQYF
cdr3_nt: TGCGCCAGCAGCTTGATCGACTCCCGATACGAGCAGTACTTC
clone_size: .
j_call: TRBJ2-7
d_call: .
v_call: TRBV5-1

cdr3_aa: CASSQRTSGFTSSYNEQFF
cdr3_nt: TGTGCCAGCAGCCAACGGACTAGCGGGTTCACTAGCTCCTACAATGAGCAGTTCTTC
clone_size: .
j_call: TRBJ2-1
d_call: TRBD2
v_call: TRBV5-4

cdr3_aa: CASSDSGSKADTQYF
cdr3_nt: TGTGCCAGCAGCGATAGCGGGAGTAAGGCAGATACGCAGTATTTT
clone_size: .
j_call: TRBJ2-3
d_call: TRBD2
v_call: TRBV9

cdr3_aa: CASSPRGRYGTEAFF
cdr3_nt: TGTGCCAGCAGTCCGCGAGGGAGGTATGGCACTGAAGCTTTCTTT
clone_size: .
j_call: TRBJ1-1
d_call: .
v_call: TRBV28

cdr3_aa: CASKELAGEETQYF
cdr3_nt: TGTGCCAGTAAAGAACTAGCGGGGGAAGAGACCCAGTACTTC
clone_size: .
j_call: TRBJ2-5
d_call: TRBD2
v_call: TRBV19

cdr3_aa: CASSQEPSAGPLYNEQFF
cdr3_nt: TGTGCCAGCAGCCAAGAACCCTCGGCAGGTCCACTATACAATGAGCAGTTCTTC
clone_size: .
j_call: TRBJ2-1
d_call: .
v_call: TRBV14

cdr3_aa: CASSFGGSGYEQYF
cdr3_nt: TGTGCCAGCAGCTTCGGTGGATCGGGCTACGAGCAGTACTTC
clone_size: .
j_call: TRBJ2-7
d_call: .
v_call: TRBV11-2

cdr3_aa: CASSSLAGSRNEQFF
cdr3_nt: TGTGCCAGCAGCTCGCTAGCAGGTTCGAGGAATGAGCAGTTCTTC
clone_size: once
j_call: TRBJ2-1
d_call: .
v_call: TRBV13

cdr3_aa: CASSPKTSGNHNEQFF
cdr3_nt: TGTGCCAGCAGTCCCAAGACTAGCGGGAACCACAATGAGCAGTTCTTC
clone_size: .
j_call: TRBJ2-1
d_call: TRBD2
v_call: TRBV27

cdr3_aa: CASSSWTSGTNTGELFF
cdr3_nt: TGTGCCAGCAGCTCCTGGACTAGCGGGACAAACACCGGGGAGCTGTTTTTT
clone_size: .
j_call: TRBJ2-2
d_call: TRBD2
v_call: TRBV11-3

cdr3_aa: CSVEEAVAGFYNEQFF
cdr3_nt: TGCAGCGTTGAAGAAGCGGTAGCGGGTTTTTACAATGAGCAGTTCTTC
clone_size: once
j_call: TRBJ2-1
d_call: TRBD2
v_call: TRBV29-1

cdr3_aa: CASSQEGGTF
cdr3_nt: TGTGCCAGCAGCCAGGAGGGCGGTACCTTC
clone_size: .
j_call: TRBJ1-2
d_call: .
v_call: TRBV7-9

cdr3_aa: CASSPNNWSPLHF
cdr3_nt: TGCGCCAGCAGCCCAAACAACTGGTCACCCCTCCACTTT
clone_size: .
j_call: TRBJ1-6
d_call: .
v_call: TRBV4-1

cdr3_aa: CAGAGAYEQYF
cdr3_nt: TGTGCAGGCGCAGGAGCCTACGAGCAGTACTTC
clone_size: .
j_call: TRBJ2-7
d_call: .
v_call: TRBV6-1

cdr3_aa: CASSLRQGTDTGELFF
cdr3_nt: TGTGCTAGCAGCCTACGACAGGGAACGGACACCGGGGAGCTGTTTTTT
clone_size: .
j_call: TRBJ2-2
d_call: TRBD1
v_call: TRBV7-7

cdr3_aa: CASTLGGQGIQPQHF
cdr3_nt: TGTGCCAGCACCCTTGGTGGACAGGGCATCCAGCCCCAGCATTTT
clone_size: .
j_call: TRBJ1-5
d_call: TRBD1
v_call: TRBV5-5

cdr3_aa: CASSLAGYNEQFF
cdr3_nt: TGTGCCAGCAGTTTAGCGGGATACAATGAGCAGTTCTTC
clone_size: .
j_call: TRBJ2-1
d_call: .
v_call: TRBV28

cdr3_aa: CASSYNGVTTEAFF
cdr3_nt: TGTGCCAGCAGTTACAATGGGGTGACCACTGAAGCTTTCTTT
clone_size: .
j_call: TRBJ1-1
d_call: .
v_call: TRBV6-5

cdr3_aa: CASTTVGVGYTF
cdr3_nt: TGTGCCAGCACCACAGTGGGAGTCGGCTACACCTTC
clone_size: .
j_call: TRBJ1-2
d_call: .
v_call: TRBV9

cdr3_aa: CASSPGLAGTYEQYF
cdr3_nt: TGTGCCAGCAGCCCTGGACTAGCGGGAACCTACGAGCAGTACTTC
clone_size: .
j_call: TRBJ2-7
d_call: TRBD2
v_call: TRBV7-9

cdr3_aa: CATSGDGGTEAFF
cdr3_nt: TGTGCCACCAGCGGGGACGGGGGAACTGAAGCTTTCTTT
clone_size: .
j_call: TRBJ1-1
d_call: .
v_call: TRBV15

cdr3_aa: CAWGVDEKLFF
cdr3_nt: TGTGCCTGGGGAGTGGATGAAAAACTGTTTTTT
clone_size: .
j_call: TRBJ1-4
d_call: .
v_call: TRBV30

cdr3_aa: CASSDLVWDIQYF
cdr3_nt: TGTGCCAGCAGTGATCTGGTCTGGGACATTCAGTACTTC
clone_size: .
j_call: TRBJ2-4
d_call: .
v_call: TRBV6-1

cdr3_aa: CASSWTSGNNEQYF
cdr3_nt: TGTGCCAGTAGTTGGACTAGCGGGAACAACGAGCAGTACTTC
clone_size: .
j_call: TRBJ2-7
d_call: TRBD2
v_call: TRBV19

cdr3_aa: CASSKLGGGWETQYF
cdr3_nt: TGTGCCAGCAGCAAATTAGGTGGGGGATGGGAGACCCAGTACTTC
clone_size: .
j_call: TRBJ2-5
d_call: .
v_call: TRBV21-1

cdr3_aa: CASSMGQGYTEAFF
cdr3_nt: TGTGCCAGCAGTATGGGACAGGGCTACACTGAAGCTTTCTTT
clone_size: once
j_call: TRBJ1-1
d_call: TRBD1
v_call: TRBV27

cdr3_aa: CASSPTGDEQFF
cdr3_nt: TGTGCCAGCTCACCAACTGGGGATGAGCAGTTCTTC
clone_size: .
j_call: TRBJ2-1
d_call: .
v_call: TRBV18

cdr3_aa: CASSQGWGTDTQYF
cdr3_nt: TGCGCCAGCAGCCAAGGGTGGGGCACAGATACGCAGTATTTT
clone_size: .
j_call: TRBJ2-3
d_call: .
v_call: TRBV4-1

cdr3_aa: CASSLGGVEAFF
cdr3_nt: TGCGCCAGCAGCTTGGGTGGGGTTGAAGCTTTCTTT
clone_size: .
j_call: TRBJ1-1
d_call: .
v_call: TRBV5-1

cdr3_aa: CASSLVAGMGETQYF
cdr3_nt: TGTGCCAGCAGTTTGGTAGCCGGAATGGGGGAGACCCAGTACTTC
clone_size: .
j_call: TRBJ2-5
d_call: .
v_call: TRBV27

cdr3_aa: CASSKYSNQPQHF
cdr3_nt: TGTGCCAGCAGTAAATATAGCAATCAGCCCCAGCATTTT
clone_size: .
j_call: TRBJ1-5
d_call: .
v_call: TRBV6-4

cdr3_aa: CASTIGRGGWYEQYF
cdr3_nt: TGTGCCAGCACCATTGGAAGGGGGGGCTGGTACGAGCAGTACTTC
clone_size: .
j_call: TRBJ2-7
d_call: .
v_call: TRBV27

cdr3_aa: CASSLGPTPGYEQYF
cdr3_nt: TGTGCCAGCAGCTTGGGACCCACCCCGGGGTACGAGCAGTACTTC
clone_size: .
j_call: TRBJ2-7
d_call: .
v_call: TRBV5-4

cdr3_aa: CASSDLGGWGEKLFF
cdr3_nt: TGTGCCAGCAGTGATCTAGGGGGCTGGGGTGAAAAACTGTTTTTT
clone_size: .
j_call: TRBJ1-4
d_call: TRBD1
v_call: TRBV6-1

cdr3_aa: CASSQDRDFNEKLFF
cdr3_nt: TGCGCCAGCAGCCAAGATCGAGACTTTAATGAAAAACTGTTTTTT
clone_size: .
j_call: TRBJ1-4
d_call: .
v_call: TRBV4-1

cdr3_aa: CASSLEDRGSVWNTEAFF
cdr3_nt: TGTGCCAGCAGCTTAGAGGACAGGGGTTCGGTTTGGAACACTGAAGCTTTCTTT
clone_size: .
j_call: TRBJ1-1
d_call: TRBD1
v_call: TRBV7-9